Listed here are 10 T cell receptor beta chains from one sample, sequenced in a study of cytomegalovirus exposure and HLA in healthy donors. In the PCR, 60 Vbeta and 13 Jbeta primers were used. The repertoire was sequenced with immunoSEQ multiplex PCR; TCRdb's copy has only in-frame clones and lacks some. The sample gives 130,000 or so clones, 8.5% to 9% of which show up once; around 6.1% is in the top ten. The sequencing sample was made of PBMCs. Every receptor here comes from a woman in her thirties or forties in good health and CMV-seropositive.

V and J are TRBV2 and TRBJ2-7; D is ambiguous. The CDR3 has 13 residues. Germline V gives CDR1 SNHLY, CDR2 FYNNEI. V lost 6 bases, J lost 7 bases, and 16 bases lay in between. The CDR3 here is CASSKEAVGEQYF. CDR3 DNA: TGTGCCAGCAGCAAAGAGGCAGTTGGGGAGCAGTACTTC.

V gene TRBV28 combines with J gene TRBJ1-2; 8 positions match TRBD1. V gave up 6 bases and J gave up 4 bases; unmatched junction bases: 13. Germline V gene lookup returns CDR1 MDHEN and CDR2 SYDVKM. This CDR3 comprises 16 residues. The CDR3: CASRGGGRGLPYGYTF. The DNA of the CDR3 is TGTGCCAGCAGGGGCGGGGGCAGGGGGCTACCCTATGGCTACACCTTC.

On this clone: Mismatch with germline at one junction end may stem from a read error. The V call is TRBV7-6, the J call TRBJ2-5, with unresolved D. Germline V gives CDR1 SGHVS, CDR2 FNYEAQ. This CDR3 region has 12 residues. CDR3 in DNA: TGTGCAAGCAGATTAGTACGGGAGACCCAGTACTTC. Protein: CASRLVRETQYF.

This chain joins TRBV11-2 and TRBJ2-6, with D possibly matching TRBD2 (5 bases). The CDR3 length is 15 residues. Germline loops: CDR1 SGHAT, CDR2 FQNNGV. Trimming took off 2 bases at V and 5 bases at J, with 10 bases between the two ends. The DNA for the CDR3 is TGTGCCAGCAGCTTAACGAGGGCTCGGGCCAACGTCCTGACTTTC. Amino acids: CASSLTRARANVLTF.

This sequence joins TRBV28 and TRBJ2-7; 7 bases agree with TRBD2. There are 13 residues in the CDR3. With 2 bases clipped from V and 2 bases from J, the junction kept 0 bases outside the gene matches. Per germline, CDR1 MDHEN and CDR2 SYDVKM. As DNA, the CDR3 is TGTGCCAGCAGTTTACGGGGGGCCTACGAGCAGTACTTC. It translates to CASSLRGAYEQYF. The variable domain in full, completed from reference TRBV28 and TRBJ2-7, reads DVKVTQSSRYLVKRTGEKVFLECVQDMDHENMFWYRQDPGLGLRLIYFSYDVKMKEKGDIPEGYSVSREKKERFSLILESASTNQTSMYLCASSLRGAYEQYFGPGTRLTVT.

The chain combines TRBV5-6 with TRBJ1-5, with a possible D match to TRBD1 (5 bases). This CDR3 comprises 15 residues. V gave up 0 bases and J gave up 7 bases, with 14 bases separating them. Germline CDR1 is SGHDT and CDR2 is YYEEEE. DNA of the CDR3: TGTGCCAGCAGCTTGGCCGGGGGACGCTTCCAGCCCCAGCATTTT. The encoded protein is CASSLAGGRFQPQHF.

This clone has just a few counts. CDR3 residues: CASSPQVRDTEAFF. The CDR3 nucleotides read TGTGCCAGTAGTCCACAGGTTAGGGACACTGAAGCTTTCTTT. The V gene is TRBV19, the J gene TRBJ1-1, with D possibly TRBD1 on 5 matching bases. Per the germline V gene, CDR1 is LNHDA and CDR2 is SQIVND (reference sequence). This CDR3 spans 14 amino acids. V lost 5 bases and J 3 bases, leaving 13 bases between the germline ends.

This clone was counted only a few times. J is TRBJ2-5 and V is TRBV30, with 12 bases identical to TRBD2. The germline gives CDR1 GTSNPN, CDR2 SVGIG (reference sequence). The CDR3 runs to 15 residues. The ends lost 5 bases at V and 4 bases at J; junction bases unmatched: 8. The CDR3 nucleotides are TGTGCCTGGGCCCTAGCGGGGGGGCAAGTAGAGACCCAGTACTTC. Translation: CAWALAGGQVETQYF.

This chain links TRBV10-3 with TRBJ2-7; possibly TRBD2 for D (7 bases). Germline V gives CDR1 ENHRY, CDR2 SYGVKD. V was cut by 2 bases and J by 4 bases, with 15 bases left in between. This CDR3 is 15 amino acids long. DNA of the CDR3: TGTGCCATCAGTGAGACGAGGGGGGAGGGGTACGAGCAGTACTTC. This gives the protein CAISETRGEGYEQYF.

This clone has just a few counts. This sequence joins TRBV6-5 and TRBJ2-5; 9 bases agree with TRBD2. The CDR3 runs 14 residues. From germline, CDR1 is MNHEY and CDR2 SVGAGI. J gave up 2 bases and V 8 bases, and 6 bases lay outside the gene matches. The CDR3 DNA follows: TGTGCCAGCCGGCGGGGGGGGCAGCAAGAGACCCAGTACTTC. It yields the protein CASRRGGQQETQYF.